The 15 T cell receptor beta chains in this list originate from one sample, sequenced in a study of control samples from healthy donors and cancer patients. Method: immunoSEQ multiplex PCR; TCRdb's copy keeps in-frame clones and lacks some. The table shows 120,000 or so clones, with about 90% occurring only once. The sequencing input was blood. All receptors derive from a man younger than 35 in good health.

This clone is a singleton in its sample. The CDR3 loop is CASSMAPGPGGEQYF. The CDR3 coding sequence is TGTGCCAGTAGTATGGCCCCGGGACCCGGGGGAGAGCAGTACTTC. The V and J genes are TRBV19 and TRBJ2-7; TRBD2 is a possible D gene (6 bases). Germline CDR1 and CDR2: LNHDA and SQIVND (reference sequence). V was clipped by 3 bases and J by 7 bases, with 19 bases between them. CDR3 length: 15 amino acids.

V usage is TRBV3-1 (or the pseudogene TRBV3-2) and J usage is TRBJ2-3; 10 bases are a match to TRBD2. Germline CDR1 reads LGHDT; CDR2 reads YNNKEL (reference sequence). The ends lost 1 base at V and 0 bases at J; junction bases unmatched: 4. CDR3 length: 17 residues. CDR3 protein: CASSQVRSGRSTDTQYF. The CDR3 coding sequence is TGTGCCAGCAGCCAAGTCCGTAGCGGGAGGAGCACAGATACGCAGTATTTT.

The CDR3 DNA is TGCGCCAGCAGCTCCCCGACAGGGCCGGGCGGCTACACCTTC. Amino acid sequence: CASSSPTGPGGYTF. This chain connects TRBV5-1 to TRBJ1-2, with 7 nucleotides matching TRBD1. Germline assignment: CDR1 SGHRS and CDR2 YFSETQ. The trim removed 3 bases at V and 8 bases at J, leaving 10 bases unmatched. The CDR3 consists of 14 residues.

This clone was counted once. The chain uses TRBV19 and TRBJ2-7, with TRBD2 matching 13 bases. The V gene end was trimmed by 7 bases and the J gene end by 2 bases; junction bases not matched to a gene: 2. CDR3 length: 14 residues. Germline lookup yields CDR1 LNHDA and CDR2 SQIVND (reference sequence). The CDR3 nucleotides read TGTGCCAGTAAACTAGCGGGAGGGCCCTACGAGCAGTACTTC. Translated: CASKLAGGPYEQYF.

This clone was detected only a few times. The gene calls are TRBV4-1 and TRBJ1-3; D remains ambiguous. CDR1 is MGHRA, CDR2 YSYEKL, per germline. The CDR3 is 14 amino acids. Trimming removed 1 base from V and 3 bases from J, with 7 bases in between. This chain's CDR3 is CASSQAGLGNTIYF. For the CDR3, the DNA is TGCGCCAGCAGCCAAGCCGGGCTTGGAAACACCATATATTTT.

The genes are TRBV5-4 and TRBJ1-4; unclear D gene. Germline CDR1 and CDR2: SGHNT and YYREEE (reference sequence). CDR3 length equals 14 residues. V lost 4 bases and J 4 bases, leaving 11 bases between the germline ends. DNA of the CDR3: TGTGCCAGCAGCCTAGGACTGAGTAATGAAAAACTGTTTTTT. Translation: CASSLGLSNEKLFF.

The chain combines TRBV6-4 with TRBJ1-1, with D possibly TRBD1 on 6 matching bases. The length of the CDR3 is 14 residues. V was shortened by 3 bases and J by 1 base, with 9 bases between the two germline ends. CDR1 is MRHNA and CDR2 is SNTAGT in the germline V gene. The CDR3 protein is CASSEKGGNTEAFF. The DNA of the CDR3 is TGTGCCAGCAGTGAAAAGGGGGGGAACACTGAAGCTTTCTTT.

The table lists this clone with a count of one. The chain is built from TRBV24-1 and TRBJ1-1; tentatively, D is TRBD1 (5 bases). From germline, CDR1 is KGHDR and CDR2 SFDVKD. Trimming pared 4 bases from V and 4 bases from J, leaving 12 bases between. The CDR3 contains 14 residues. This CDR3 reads CATSDSRQITEAFF. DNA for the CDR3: TGTGCCACCAGTGACTCTAGACAGATCACTGAAGCTTTCTTT.

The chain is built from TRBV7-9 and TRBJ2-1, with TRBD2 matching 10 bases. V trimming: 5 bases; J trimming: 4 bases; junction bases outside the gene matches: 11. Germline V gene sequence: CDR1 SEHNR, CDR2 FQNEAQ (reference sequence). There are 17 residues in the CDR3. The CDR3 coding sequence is TGTGCCAGCAGCCGACAGACAGGACTAGCGGAGTACAATGAGCAGTTCTTC. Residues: CASSRQTGLAEYNEQFF.

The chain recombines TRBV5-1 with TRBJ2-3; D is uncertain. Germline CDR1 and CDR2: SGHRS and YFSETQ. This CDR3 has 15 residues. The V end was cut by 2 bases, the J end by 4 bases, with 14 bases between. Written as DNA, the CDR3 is TGCGCCAGCAGCTTAGGCCCCCTTGTAGCAGATACGCAGTATTTT. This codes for CASSLGPLVADTQYF. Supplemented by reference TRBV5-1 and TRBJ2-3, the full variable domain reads KAGVTQTPRYLIKTRGQQVTLSCSPISGHRSVSWYQQTPGQGLQFLFEYFSETQRNKGNFPGRFSGRQFSNSRSEMNVSTLELGDSALYLCASSLGPLVADTQYFGPGTRLTVL.

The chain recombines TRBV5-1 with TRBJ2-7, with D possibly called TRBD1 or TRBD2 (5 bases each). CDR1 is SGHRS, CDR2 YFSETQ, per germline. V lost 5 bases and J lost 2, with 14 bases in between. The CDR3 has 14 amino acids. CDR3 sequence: CASRPGTVTYEQYF. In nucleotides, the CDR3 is TGCGCCAGCAGACCCGGGACGGTGACCTACGAGCAGTACTTC.

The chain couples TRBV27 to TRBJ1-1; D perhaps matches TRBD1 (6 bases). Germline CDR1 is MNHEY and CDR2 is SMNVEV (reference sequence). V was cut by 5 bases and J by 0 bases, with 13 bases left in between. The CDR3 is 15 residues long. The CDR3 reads CASSRKGDMNTEAFF. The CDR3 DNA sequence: TGTGCCAGCAGTCGAAAGGGGGACATGAACACTGAAGCTTTCTTT.

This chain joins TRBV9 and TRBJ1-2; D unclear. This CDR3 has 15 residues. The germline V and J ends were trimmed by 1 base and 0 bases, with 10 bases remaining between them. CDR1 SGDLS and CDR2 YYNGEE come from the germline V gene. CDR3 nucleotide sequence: TGTGCCAGCAGCGTATCTGGAGAATCTAACTATGGCTACACCTTC. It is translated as CASSVSGESNYGYTF. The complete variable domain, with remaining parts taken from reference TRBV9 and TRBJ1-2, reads DSGVTQTPKHLITATGQRVTLRCSPRSGDLSVYWYQQSLDQGLQFLIQYYNGEERAKGNILERFSAQQFPDLHSELNLSSLELGDSALYFCASSVSGESNYGYTFGSGTRLTVV.

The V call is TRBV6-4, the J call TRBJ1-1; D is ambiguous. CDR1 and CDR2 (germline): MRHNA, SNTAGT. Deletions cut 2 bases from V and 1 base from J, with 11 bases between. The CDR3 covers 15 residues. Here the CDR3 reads CASSDDPSGNTEAFF. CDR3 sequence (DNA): TGTGCCAGCAGTGACGATCCAAGCGGGAACACTGAAGCTTTCTTT.

The CDR3 nucleotides are TGTGCCAGCAGGGGCAGGGGGAACGAGCAGTACTTC. Translation: CASRGRGNEQYF. V gene TRBV6-6 combines with J gene TRBJ2-7; 7 nucleotides agree with TRBD1. Germline V gene sequence: CDR1 MNHNY, CDR2 SVGAGI (reference sequence). The CDR3 spans 12 residues. The J segment lost 5 bases and the V segment lost 6 bases, leaving 4 bases of the junction unmatched.